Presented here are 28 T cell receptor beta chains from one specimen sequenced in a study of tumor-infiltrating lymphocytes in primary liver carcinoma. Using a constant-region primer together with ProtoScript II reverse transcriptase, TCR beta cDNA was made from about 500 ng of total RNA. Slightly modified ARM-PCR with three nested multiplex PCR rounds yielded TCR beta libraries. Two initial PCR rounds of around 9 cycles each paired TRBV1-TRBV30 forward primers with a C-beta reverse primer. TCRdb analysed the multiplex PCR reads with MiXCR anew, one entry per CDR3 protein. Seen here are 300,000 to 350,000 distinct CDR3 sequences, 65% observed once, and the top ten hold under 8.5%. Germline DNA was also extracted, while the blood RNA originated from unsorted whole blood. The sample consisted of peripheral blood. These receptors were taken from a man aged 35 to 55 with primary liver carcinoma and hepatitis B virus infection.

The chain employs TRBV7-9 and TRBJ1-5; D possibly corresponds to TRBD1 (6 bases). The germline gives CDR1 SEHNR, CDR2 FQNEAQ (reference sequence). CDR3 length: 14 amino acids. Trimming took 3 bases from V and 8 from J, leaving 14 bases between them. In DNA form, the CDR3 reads TGTGCCAGCAGCTTCAGTGGGGGGCGAAAGCCCCAGCATTTT. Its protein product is CASSFSGGRKPQHF. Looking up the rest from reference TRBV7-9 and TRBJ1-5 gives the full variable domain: DTGVSQNPRHKITKRGQNVTFRCDPISEHNRLYWYRQTLGQGPEFLTYFQNEAQLEKSRLLSDRFSAERPKGSFSTLEIQRTEQGDSAMYLCASSFSGGRKPQHFGDGTRLSIL.

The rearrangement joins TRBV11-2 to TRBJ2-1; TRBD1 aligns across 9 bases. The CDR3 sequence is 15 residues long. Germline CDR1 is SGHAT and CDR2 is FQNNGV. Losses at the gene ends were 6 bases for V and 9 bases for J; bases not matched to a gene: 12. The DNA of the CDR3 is TGTGCCAGCAGTTCCACTCCCGGGACAGGGACTGAGCAGTTCTTC. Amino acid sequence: CASSSTPGTGTEQFF.

The DNA of the CDR3 is TGTGCCAGCAGTTATTCGGCGGGAAAAACGTACGAGCAGTACTTC. It translates to CASSYSAGKTYEQYF. J is TRBJ2-7 and V is TRBV6-5; D is perhaps TRBD2 (6 bases). The germline CDR1 and CDR2 sequences are MNHEY and SVGAGI. The germline V and J ends were trimmed by 3 bases and 4 bases, with 16 bases remaining between them. The CDR3 consists of 15 residues.

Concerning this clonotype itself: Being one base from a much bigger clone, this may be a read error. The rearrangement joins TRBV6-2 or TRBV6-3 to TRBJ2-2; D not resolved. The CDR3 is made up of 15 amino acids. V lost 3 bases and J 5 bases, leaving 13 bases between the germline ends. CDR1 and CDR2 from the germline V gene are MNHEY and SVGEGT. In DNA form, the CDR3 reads TGTGCCAGCAGTTATCTCCTCGCCAGGACCGGGGAGCTGTTTTTT. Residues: CASSYLLARTGELFF.

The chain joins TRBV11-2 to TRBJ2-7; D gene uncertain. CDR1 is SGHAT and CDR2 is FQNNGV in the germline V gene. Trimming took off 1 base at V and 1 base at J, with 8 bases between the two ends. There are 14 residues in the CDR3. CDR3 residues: CASSLVGGSYEQYF. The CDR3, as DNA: TGTGCCAGCAGCTTAGTTGGTGGATCCTACGAGCAGTACTTC.

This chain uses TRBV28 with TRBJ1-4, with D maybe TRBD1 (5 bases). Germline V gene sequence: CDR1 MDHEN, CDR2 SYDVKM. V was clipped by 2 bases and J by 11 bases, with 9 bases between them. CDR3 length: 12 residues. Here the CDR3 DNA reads TGTGCCAGCAGTTTAGGTCCAGGGAAACTGTTTTTT. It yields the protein CASSLGPGKLFF.

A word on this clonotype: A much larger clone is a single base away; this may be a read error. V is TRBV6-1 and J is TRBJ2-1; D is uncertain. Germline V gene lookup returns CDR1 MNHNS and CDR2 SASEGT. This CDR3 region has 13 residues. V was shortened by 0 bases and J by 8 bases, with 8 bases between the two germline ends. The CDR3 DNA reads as TGTGCCAGCAGTGAAGCGCAATTAGATGAGCAGTTCTTC. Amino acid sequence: CASSEAQLDEQFF.

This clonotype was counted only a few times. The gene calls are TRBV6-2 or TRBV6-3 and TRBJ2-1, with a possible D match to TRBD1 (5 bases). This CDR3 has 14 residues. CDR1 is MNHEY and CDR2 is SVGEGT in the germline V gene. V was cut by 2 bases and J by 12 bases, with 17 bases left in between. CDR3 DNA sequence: TGTGCCAGCAGTTACCAACAGGACCGCCCCTGGCAGTTCTTC. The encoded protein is CASSYQQDRPWQFF.

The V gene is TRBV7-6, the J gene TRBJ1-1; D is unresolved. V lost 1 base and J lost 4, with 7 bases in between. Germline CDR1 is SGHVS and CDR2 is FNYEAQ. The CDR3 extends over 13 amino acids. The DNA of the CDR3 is TGTGCCAGCAGCTTAGGATCCAGCACTGAAGCTTTCTTT. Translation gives CASSLGSSTEAFF. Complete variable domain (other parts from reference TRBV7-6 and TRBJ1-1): GAGVSQSPRYKVTKRGQDVALRCDPISGHVSLYWYRQALGQGPEFLTYFNYEAQQDKSGLPNDRFSAERPEGSISTLTIQRTEQRDSAMYRCASSLGSSTEAFFGQGTRLTVV.

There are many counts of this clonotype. CDR3 nucleotides: TGTGCCAGCAGTTACGGTGGAAATCAGCCCCAGCATTTT. Its protein is CASSYGGNQPQHF. The rearrangement joins TRBV6-6 to TRBJ1-5; D remains ambiguous. Germline V gene lookup returns CDR1 MNHNY and CDR2 SVGAGI (reference sequence). With 2 bases removed from V and 4 bases from J, the gap between germline ends came to 6 bases. The CDR3 sequence is 13 residues long.

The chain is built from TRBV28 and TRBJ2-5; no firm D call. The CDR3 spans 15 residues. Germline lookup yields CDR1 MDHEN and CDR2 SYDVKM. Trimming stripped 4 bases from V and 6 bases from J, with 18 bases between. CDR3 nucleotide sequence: TGTGCCAGCAGTTCGATAGGGCCTTCATGGCAGACCCAGTACTTC. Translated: CASSSIGPSWQTQYF.

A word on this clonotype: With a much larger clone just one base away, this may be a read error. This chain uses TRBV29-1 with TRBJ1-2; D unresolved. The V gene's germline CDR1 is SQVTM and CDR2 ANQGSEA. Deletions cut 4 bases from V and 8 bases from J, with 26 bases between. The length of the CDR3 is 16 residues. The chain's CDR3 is CSVALTPSNGDEGYTF. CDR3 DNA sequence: TGCAGCGTTGCCCTTACCCCTTCGAACGGTGATGAGGGCTACACCTTC.

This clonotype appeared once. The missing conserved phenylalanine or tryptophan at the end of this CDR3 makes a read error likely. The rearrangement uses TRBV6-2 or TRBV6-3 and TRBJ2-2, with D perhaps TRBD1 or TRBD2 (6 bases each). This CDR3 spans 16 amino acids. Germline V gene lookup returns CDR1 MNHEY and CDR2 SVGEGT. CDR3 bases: TGTGCCAGCAATCCCGGGGGCGGCCCGAACACCGGTGAGCTGTTTTCT. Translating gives CASNPGGGPNTGELFS.

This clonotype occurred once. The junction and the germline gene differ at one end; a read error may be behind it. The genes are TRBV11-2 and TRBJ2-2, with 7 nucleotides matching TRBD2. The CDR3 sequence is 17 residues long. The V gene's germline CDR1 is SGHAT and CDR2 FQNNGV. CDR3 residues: CASSSRGSGLNTGELFF. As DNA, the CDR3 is TGTGCCAGCAGCTCGAGAGGATCGGGACTAAACACAGGGGAGCTGTTTTTT.

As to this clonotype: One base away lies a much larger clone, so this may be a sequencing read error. DNA for the CDR3: TGTGCCAGCAGCCCTTTCCAGCTCGAGAGCACAGATACGCAGTATTTT. Protein: CASSPFQLESTDTQYF. The gene calls are TRBV12-3 or TRBV12-4 and TRBJ2-3; D remains ambiguous. The CDR3 loop spans 16 amino acids. Trimming cost V 6 bases and J 0 bases, with 16 bases left between them.

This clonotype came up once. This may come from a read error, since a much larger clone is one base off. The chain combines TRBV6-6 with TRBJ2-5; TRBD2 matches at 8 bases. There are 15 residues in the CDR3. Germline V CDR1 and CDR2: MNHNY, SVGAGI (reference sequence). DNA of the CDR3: TGTGCCAGCGGTTACGATAGCGGGGCCCAAGAGACCCAGTACTTC. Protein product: CASGYDSGAQETQYF.

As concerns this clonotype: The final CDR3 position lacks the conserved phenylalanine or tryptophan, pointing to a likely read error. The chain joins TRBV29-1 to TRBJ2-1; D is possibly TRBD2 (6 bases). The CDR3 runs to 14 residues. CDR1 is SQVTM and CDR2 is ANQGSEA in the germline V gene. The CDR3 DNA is TGTAGCGTTGGAGCGGGTGGCTCCTACAATGAGCAGTTCTTA. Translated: CSVGAGGSYNEQFL.

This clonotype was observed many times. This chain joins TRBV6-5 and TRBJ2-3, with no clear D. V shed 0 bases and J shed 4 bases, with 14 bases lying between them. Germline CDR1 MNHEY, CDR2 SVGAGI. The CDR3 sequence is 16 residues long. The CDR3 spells CASSYSSLTGSDTQYF. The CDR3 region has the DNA TGTGCCAGCAGTTACTCGAGCTTGACGGGCTCAGATACGCAGTATTTT.

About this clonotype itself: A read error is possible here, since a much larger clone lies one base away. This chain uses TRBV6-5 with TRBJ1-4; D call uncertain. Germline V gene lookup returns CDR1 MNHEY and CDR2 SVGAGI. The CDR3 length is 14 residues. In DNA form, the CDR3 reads TGTGTCAGCAGTGACCGCGCAACTAATGAAAAACTGTTTTTT. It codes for CVSSDRATNEKLFF.

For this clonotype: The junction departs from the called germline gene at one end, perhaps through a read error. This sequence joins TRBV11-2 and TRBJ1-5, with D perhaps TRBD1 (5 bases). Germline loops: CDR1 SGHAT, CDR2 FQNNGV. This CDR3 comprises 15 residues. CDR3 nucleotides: TGTGCCAGCAACTTAGAAGGGGTTGGCAATCTGCCCCAGCATTTT. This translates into CASNLEGVGNLPQHF.

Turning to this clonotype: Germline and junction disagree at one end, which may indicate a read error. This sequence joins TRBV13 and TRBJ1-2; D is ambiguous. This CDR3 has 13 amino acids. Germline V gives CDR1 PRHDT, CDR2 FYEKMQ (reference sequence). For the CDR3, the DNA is TGTGTCAGCAGCCTACAAAACCTCTATGGCTACACCTTC. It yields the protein CVSSLQNLYGYTF.

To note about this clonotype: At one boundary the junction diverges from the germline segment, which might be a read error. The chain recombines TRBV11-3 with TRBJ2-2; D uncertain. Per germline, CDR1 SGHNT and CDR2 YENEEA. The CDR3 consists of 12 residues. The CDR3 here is CASSYSAWELFF. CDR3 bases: TGTGCCAGCAGCTATTCCGCCTGGGAACTGTTTTTT.

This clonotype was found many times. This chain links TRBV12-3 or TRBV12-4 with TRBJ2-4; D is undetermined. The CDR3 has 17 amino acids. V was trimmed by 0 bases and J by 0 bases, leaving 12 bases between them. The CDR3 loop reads CASSLAKMWLAKNIQYF. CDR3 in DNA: TGTGCCAGCAGTTTAGCTAAAATGTGGCTAGCCAAAAACATTCAGTACTTC.

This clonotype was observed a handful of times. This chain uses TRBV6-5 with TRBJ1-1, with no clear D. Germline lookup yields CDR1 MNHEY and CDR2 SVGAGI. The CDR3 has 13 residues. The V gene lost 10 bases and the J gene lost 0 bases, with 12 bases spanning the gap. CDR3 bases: TGTGCCACCTTGAAGGGAGTGAACACTGAAGCTTTCTTT. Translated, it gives CATLKGVNTEAFF.

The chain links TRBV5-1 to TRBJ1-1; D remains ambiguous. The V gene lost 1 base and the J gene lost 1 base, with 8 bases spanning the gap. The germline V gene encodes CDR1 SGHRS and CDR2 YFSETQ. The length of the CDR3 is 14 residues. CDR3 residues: CASSLSGENTEAFF. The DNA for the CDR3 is TGCGCCAGCAGCTTGTCTGGGGAGAACACTGAAGCTTTCTTT.

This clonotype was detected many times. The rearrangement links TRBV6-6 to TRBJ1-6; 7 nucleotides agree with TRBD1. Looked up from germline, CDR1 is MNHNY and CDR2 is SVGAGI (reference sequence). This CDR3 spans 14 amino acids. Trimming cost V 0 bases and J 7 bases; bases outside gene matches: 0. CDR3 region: CASSYSTGNSPLHF. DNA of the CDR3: TGTGCCAGCAGTTACTCGACAGGGAATTCACCCCTCCACTTT.

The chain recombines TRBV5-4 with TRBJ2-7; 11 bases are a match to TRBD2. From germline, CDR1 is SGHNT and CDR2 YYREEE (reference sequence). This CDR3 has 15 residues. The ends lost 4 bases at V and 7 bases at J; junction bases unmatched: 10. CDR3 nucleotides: TGTGCCAGCAGCCCCTCGACTAGCGGGACTGGAGAGCAGTACTTC. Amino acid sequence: CASSPSTSGTGEQYF. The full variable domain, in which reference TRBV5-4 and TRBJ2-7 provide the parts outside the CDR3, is ETGVTQSPTHLIKTRGQQVTLRCSSQSGHNTVSWYQQALGQGPQFIFQYYREEENGRGNFPPRFSGLQFPNYSSELNVNALELDDSALYLCASSPSTSGTGEQYFGPGTRLTVT.

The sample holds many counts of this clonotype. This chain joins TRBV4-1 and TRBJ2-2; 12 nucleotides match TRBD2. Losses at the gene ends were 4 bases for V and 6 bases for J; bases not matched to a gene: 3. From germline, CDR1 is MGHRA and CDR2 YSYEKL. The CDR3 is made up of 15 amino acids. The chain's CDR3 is CASSPSSGRAGELFF. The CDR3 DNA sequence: TGCGCCAGCAGCCCCTCTAGCGGGAGGGCCGGGGAGCTGTTTTTT.